This T cell receptor beta chain was observed in a study of T-cell reconstitution after alpha-beta-depleted transplantation in children. Study-wide results and caveats: After one year, T-cell counts and TCRbeta diversity mostly came from new T cells.

The TCRbeta library was prepared with unique molecular identifiers. MiXCR, run by TCRdb on the PCR reads, gives a single entry per CDR3 protein. The table records 400,000 to 550,000 distinct CDR3 sequences, about 10% of them present only once. Ten or more counts support this clonotype. What it binds is unknown. There are 14 residues in the CDR3. Looked up from germline, CDR1 is SGHRS and CDR2 is YFSETQ. The V gene lost 0 bases and the J gene lost 0 bases, with 4 bases spanning the gap. The rearrangement links TRBV5-1 to TRBJ2-4; D is uncertain. Sample: PBMCs, taken before TCRalphabeta/CD19-depleted stem cell transplant. The source is a child between 2 and 9 years old with inherited bone marrow failure, due to receive a stem cell transplant. CDR3 amino acids: CASSLDGAKNIQYF. DNA of the CDR3: TGCGCCAGCAGCTTGGATGGAGCCAAAAACATTCAGTACTTC.